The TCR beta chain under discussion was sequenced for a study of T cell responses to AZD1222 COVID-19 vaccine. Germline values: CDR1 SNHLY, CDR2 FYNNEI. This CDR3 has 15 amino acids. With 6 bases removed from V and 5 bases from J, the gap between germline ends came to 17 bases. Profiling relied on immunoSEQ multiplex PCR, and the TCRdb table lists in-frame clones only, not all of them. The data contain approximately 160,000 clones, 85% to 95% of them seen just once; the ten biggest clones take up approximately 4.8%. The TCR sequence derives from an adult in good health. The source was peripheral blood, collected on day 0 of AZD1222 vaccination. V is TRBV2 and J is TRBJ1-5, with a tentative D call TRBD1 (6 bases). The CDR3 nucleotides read TGTGCCAGCAGCCTAGGGGGGGGGACCTATCAGCCCCAGCATTTT. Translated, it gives CASSLGGGTYQPQHF.